This entry lists 24 T cell receptor beta chains sequenced from one sample in a study of blood T cell repertoires in COVID-19 (TCRdb year 2020). The method was the immunoSEQ multiplex PCR assay. The source is immuneACCESS, and TCRdb retained only in-frame sequences with V and J called. Part of the clones is not carried over; for the studies checked, unresolved V genes explain less than half of this, and the remainder is unexplained. A total of around 140,000 clones appear in this sample, roughly 84% of them only once. The leading ten clones occupy about 1.3% of the sample. Sequenced input: peripheral blood. These receptors originate from a man aged 60 to 75 with acute or convalescent COVID-19.

This clone was seen only a few times. This chain links TRBV9 with TRBJ2-7; 10 nucleotides match TRBD2. The CDR3 contains 16 residues. The junction had 7 bases not matched to a gene; V was cut back by 0 bases and J by 4 bases. Germline values: CDR1 SGDLS, CDR2 YYNGEE. The chain's CDR3 is CASSVDPSGSRYEQYF. The CDR3 DNA follows: TGTGCCAGCAGCGTAGATCCTAGCGGGAGTCGGTACGAGCAGTACTTC.

DNA of the CDR3: TGTGCCAGCAGTTTAGATGGGCCAAACACTGAAGCTTTCTTT. Protein product: CASSLDGPNTEAFF. The genes are TRBV27 and TRBJ1-1; D remains unclear. From germline, CDR1 is MNHEY and CDR2 SMNVEV (reference sequence). V shed 2 bases and J shed 2 bases, with 9 bases lying between them. The CDR3 is made up of 14 amino acids.

V usage is TRBV10-1 and J usage is TRBJ1-1, with D perhaps TRBD1 (5 bases). V was cut by 5 bases and J by 1 base, with 8 bases left in between. Germline V gene lookup returns CDR1 WNHNN and CDR2 SYGVQD (reference sequence). CDR3 length equals 13 residues. CDR3 sequence (DNA): TGCGCCAGCAGTCCCGGACAGAACACTGAAGCTTTCTTT. Translation gives CASSPGQNTEAFF.

The gene calls are TRBV5-1 and TRBJ2-5, with D uncertain. Germline-derived CDR1 and CDR2 are SGHRS and YFSETQ. Trimming shortened V by 0 bases and J by 2 bases, and 11 bases separated the two germline ends. The CDR3 loop spans 15 amino acids. The CDR3 here is CASSLGFRGQETQYF. The CDR3 DNA is TGCGCCAGCAGCTTGGGGTTTCGAGGACAAGAGACCCAGTACTTC.

The chain employs TRBV27 and TRBJ1-3; no clear D gene. The CDR3 is 12 residues long. Germline CDR1 MNHEY, CDR2 SMNVEV (reference sequence). V was cut by 10 bases and J by 0 bases, with 7 bases left in between. CDR3 bases: TGTGCCACCGTGAGCTCTGGAAACACCATATATTTT. It translates to CATVSSGNTIYF.

This rearrangement joins TRBV11-3 to TRBJ2-3, with TRBD2 matching 8 bases. The CDR3 runs to 15 residues. Germline V gives CDR1 SGHNT, CDR2 YENEEA. The V and J ends lost 5 bases and 5 bases, in that order; junction bases with no gene match: 9. CDR3 sequence: CASSLGTSEEDTQYF. In DNA form, the CDR3 reads TGTGCCAGCAGCCTAGGGACTAGTGAGGAAGATACGCAGTATTTT.

The rearrangement uses TRBV24-1 and TRBJ2-3; the D gene is possibly TRBD2 (7 bases). Germline loops: CDR1 KGHDR, CDR2 SFDVKD. The CDR3 totals 13 residues. V lost 11 bases and J 1 base, leaving 12 bases between the germline ends. This chain's CDR3 is CASGGAGTDTQYF. For the CDR3, the DNA is TGTGCCAGTGGGGGGGCTGGCACAGATACGCAGTATTTT.

The chain carries TRBV5-1 and TRBJ2-2; TRBD2 matches at 11 bases. V gave up 4 bases and J gave up 2 bases; unmatched junction bases: 7. In germline, CDR1 is SGHRS, CDR2 YFSETQ. The CDR3 length is 17 residues. The CDR3 DNA reads TGCGCCAGCAGCGTCCTAGCGGGGGGCTTAAACACCGGGGAGCTGTTTTTT. It specifies CASSVLAGGLNTGELFF.

The gene calls are TRBV4-2 and TRBJ2-7, with TRBD2 identical over 12 bases. Germline V gene lookup returns CDR1 LGHNA and CDR2 YNFKEQ. The CDR3 has 18 residues. Trimming at V came to 4 bases and at J to 3 bases, leaving 13 bases not matched to a gene. The CDR3: CASSPFSAGLAGFYEQYF. For the CDR3, the DNA is TGTGCCAGCAGCCCCTTTTCGGCTGGACTAGCGGGATTCTACGAGCAGTACTTC.

This rearrangement joins TRBV27 to TRBJ2-1, with 8 bases identical to TRBD2. The CDR3 is 13 residues long. Germline CDR1 reads MNHEY; CDR2 reads SMNVEV (reference sequence). Trimming took 8 bases from V and 3 from J; bases not matched to a gene: 3. The CDR3 protein is CASAGGGYNEQFF. In DNA, the CDR3 is TGTGCCAGCGCCGGGGGGGGCTACAATGAGCAGTTCTTC.

The chain combines TRBV19 with TRBJ2-2; TRBD2 aligns across 8 bases. Germline loops: CDR1 LNHDA, CDR2 SQIVND (reference sequence). There are 16 residues in the CDR3. With V trimmed by 6 bases and J by 6 bases, 12 bases remained unmatched. CDR3 amino acids: CASSLLREGAAGELFF. Here the CDR3 DNA reads TGTGCCAGTAGCTTACTACGGGAGGGAGCGGCCGGGGAGCTGTTTTTT. The whole variable domain, filled in from reference TRBV19 and TRBJ2-2, reads DGGITQSPKYLFRKEGQNVTLSCEQNLNHDAMYWYRQDPGQGLRLIYYSQIVNDFQKGDIAEGYSVSREKKESFPLTVTSAQKNPTAFYLCASSLLREGAAGELFFGEGSRLTVL.

This clone was picked up one time. Other DNA sequences within the sample encode an identical CDR3. The chain recombines TRBV7-3 with TRBJ1-2, with TRBD1 matching 12 bases. CDR3 length: 13 residues. Germline V gene lookup returns CDR1 SGHTA and CDR2 FQGTGA. The V segment lost 4 bases and the J segment 8 bases; nucleotides outside the gene matches: 2. The CDR3 protein is CASSSGTGGGYTF. The CDR3 coding sequence is TGTGCCAGCAGCTCCGGGACAGGGGGCGGCTACACCTTC.

The chain recombines TRBV12-3 or TRBV12-4 with TRBJ2-5; a possible D gene is TRBD2 (5 bases). The CDR3 totals 12 residues. Trimming removed 3 bases at V and 4 bases at J, with 6 bases between. As DNA, the CDR3 is TGTGCCAGCAGTTTTCGGGGAGAGACCCAGTACTTC. Its translation: CASSFRGETQYF.

The V call is TRBV5-1, the J call TRBJ1-5; 8 bases match TRBD1. CDR1 and CDR2 from the germline V gene are SGHRS and YFSETQ. This CDR3 region has 14 residues. Trimming at V came to 2 bases and at J to 6 bases, leaving 4 bases not matched to a gene. The CDR3 DNA follows: TGCGCCAGCAGCTTAGCGACAGGGGCTCAGCCCCAGCATTTT. Its protein is CASSLATGAQPQHF.

This clone has a handful of counts. The rearrangement links TRBV12-5 to TRBJ2-7, with 7 positions matching TRBD2. The germline CDR1 and CDR2 sequences are LGHNT and FRNRAP. V was clipped by 2 bases and J by 6 bases; unmatched bases: 13. The CDR3 sequence is 16 residues long. The CDR3 is CASGLPVGEGLVEQYF. In DNA form, the CDR3 reads TGTGCTAGTGGTTTGCCCGTCGGGGAGGGGCTGGTCGAGCAGTACTTC.

J is TRBJ2-7 and V is TRBV5-1; D might be TRBD1 (6 bases). Germline V gives CDR1 SGHRS, CDR2 YFSETQ. Trimming took off 4 bases at V and 3 bases at J, with 8 bases between the two ends. The CDR3 totals 12 residues. The CDR3 sequence is CASSRDIYEQYF. DNA for the CDR3: TGCGCCAGCAGCCGGGACATCTACGAGCAGTACTTC. Together with reference TRBV5-1 and TRBJ2-7, the CDR3 gives the full variable domain: KAGVTQTPRYLIKTRGQQVTLSCSPISGHRSVSWYQQTPGQGLQFLFEYFSETQRNKGNFPGRFSGRQFSNSRSEMNVSTLELGDSALYLCASSRDIYEQYFGPGTRLTVT.

This sequence joins TRBV9 and TRBJ2-3; D unclear. Germline V gene lookup returns CDR1 SGDLS and CDR2 YYNGEE. Trimming removed 0 bases from V and 0 bases from J, with 11 bases in between. The CDR3 loop spans 16 amino acids. The CDR3 DNA is TGTGCCAGCAGCGTAGGGTTAGCCTTTAGCACAGATACGCAGTATTTT. Translated: CASSVGLAFSTDTQYF.

The J gene is TRBJ2-5, the V gene TRBV6-1; 8 bases agree with TRBD1. Germline CDR1 reads MNHNS; CDR2 reads SASEGT. Unmatched junction bases numbered 4, after V lost 3 bases and J lost 4 bases. The CDR3 contains 14 residues. Here the CDR3 reads CASSENRGRETQYF. The CDR3 nucleotides read TGTGCCAGCAGTGAGAACAGGGGGAGAGAGACCCAGTACTTC.

The chain employs TRBV5-1 and TRBJ1-6, with D perhaps TRBD1 (5 bases). Trimming took 0 bases from V and 10 from J, leaving 8 bases between them. The CDR3 is 13 residues long. Looked up from germline, CDR1 is SGHRS and CDR2 is YFSETQ. CDR3 coding DNA: TGCGCCAGCAGCTTGGAAGGGGTCTCACCCCTCCACTTT. It is translated as CASSLEGVSPLHF.

The genes are TRBV6-5 and TRBJ2-7, with D possibly TRBD1 on 6 matching bases. Germline CDR1 and CDR2: MNHEY and SVGAGI. The CDR3 length is 13 residues. V lost 2 bases and J lost 3, with 8 bases in between. CDR3 protein: CASSYATGYEQYF. The CDR3 nucleotides read TGTGCCAGCAGTTACGCGACAGGCTACGAGCAGTACTTC.

The chain employs TRBV6-6 and TRBJ1-2; maybe TRBD1 (6 bases). The CDR3 is made up of 15 amino acids. Per germline, CDR1 MNHNY and CDR2 SVGAGI (reference sequence). Trimming removed 0 bases from V and 8 bases from J, with 16 bases in between. The CDR3 nucleotides read TGTGCCAGCAGTTACTCGGCAGGGGCGATCGGCGGCTACACCTTC. It is translated as CASSYSAGAIGGYTF.

V and J are TRBV12-5 and TRBJ2-5; D is ambiguous. V was trimmed by 2 bases and J by 3 bases, leaving 4 bases between them. Germline values: CDR1 LGHNT, CDR2 FRNRAP. This CDR3 spans 12 amino acids. The CDR3, as DNA: TGTGCTAGTGGTTTGCTAAAAGAGACCCAGTACTTC. This translates into CASGLLKETQYF.

The chain uses TRBV7-9 and TRBJ1-1; possibly TRBD1 for D (6 bases). Germline CDR1 SEHNR, CDR2 FQNEAQ (reference sequence). This CDR3 is 14 amino acids long. CDR3 sequence reads: CAVGKTGPNTEAFF. CDR3 DNA: TGTGCGGTGGGGAAAACAGGGCCCAACACTGAAGCTTTCTTT.

The chain carries TRBV5-8 and TRBJ2-5, with D perhaps matching TRBD1 (6 bases). V lost 0 bases to trimming and J lost 5 bases, with 17 bases between them. This CDR3 has 16 amino acids. Germline values: CDR1 SGHTS, CDR2 YDEGEE. This chain's CDR3 is CASSLGRQEHLETQYF. Written as DNA, the CDR3 is TGTGCCAGCAGCTTGGGTAGACAGGAACATTTGGAGACCCAGTACTTC.